What follows are 26 T cell receptor beta chains derived from one specimen sequenced in a study of T cell responses to AZD1222 COVID-19 vaccine. Assay: immunoSEQ multiplex PCR; the TCRdb copy retains only in-frame clones and omits some. There are 150,000 or so clones in the sample; about 91% occur only once, and roughly 2% lies in the top ten. The material sequenced was peripheral blood, taken on day 0 of AZD1222 vaccination. The receptors originated from an adult in good health.

CDR3 bases: TGTGCCAGCAGAAACCTGGGGGCAAACTATGGCTACACCTTC. Protein product: CASRNLGANYGYTF. The chain recombines TRBV27 with TRBJ1-2; D might be TRBD1 (6 bases). The CDR3 runs 14 residues. In germline, CDR1 is MNHEY, CDR2 SMNVEV (reference sequence). Trimming cost V 6 bases and J 2 bases, with 13 bases left between them.

The CDR3 DNA is TGCGCCAGCAGTGGGAACGAAGGGCAGCCCCAGCATTTT. Translation gives CASSGNEGQPQHF. The chain couples TRBV10-2 to TRBJ1-5, with D unresolved. This CDR3 region has 13 residues. Deletions cut 4 bases from V and 7 bases from J, with 11 bases between. Per germline, CDR1 WSHSY and CDR2 SAAADI.

Points on this clone: One end of the junction is discordant with germline, which a read error may explain. The V and J genes are TRBV5-5 and TRBJ2-1, with D hard to call. In germline, CDR1 is SGHKS, CDR2 YYEKEE (reference sequence). The CDR3 is 13 residues long. CDR3 region: CASSPGTQPFFIF. CDR3 in DNA: TGTGCCAGCAGCCCGGGTACGCAGCCCTTCTTCATCTTC.

The genes are TRBV7-2 and TRBJ2-7; 7 bases line up with TRBD2. Germline assignment: CDR1 SGHTA and CDR2 FQGNSA. V was pared by 1 base and J by 2 bases, with 8 bases of the junction left unmatched. This CDR3 is built from 16 residues. This chain's CDR3 is CASSLDGGRGTYEQYF. The DNA for the CDR3 is TGTGCCAGCAGCTTAGATGGCGGGCGGGGGACCTACGAGCAGTACTTC.

The chain has TRBV4-3 and TRBJ2-7; 8 nucleotides align to TRBD2. Per the germline V gene, CDR1 is LGHNA and CDR2 is YSLEER. The CDR3 has 15 residues. V lost 1 base and J lost 4; bases outside the gene matches: 6. CDR3 residues: CASSQGLAGWYEQYF. The CDR3 region has the DNA TGCGCCAGCAGCCAAGGTTTAGCGGGGTGGTACGAGCAGTACTTC.

The chain carries TRBV2 and TRBJ2-7; D assignment may be TRBD1 or TRBD2 (5 bases each). CDR3 size: 13 residues. In germline, CDR1 is SNHLY, CDR2 FYNNEI. The ends were cut back, 6 bases at V and 4 bases at J, with 13 bases in the middle. The CDR3 DNA reads as TGTGCCAGCAGCCGGGACCTCGGGTACGAGCAGTACTTC. Translated, it gives CASSRDLGYEQYF.

The rearrangement joins TRBV5-1 to TRBJ2-7, with 11 nucleotides matching TRBD1. The CDR3 extends over 16 amino acids. The V gene's germline CDR1 is SGHRS and CDR2 YFSETQ. Unmatched junction bases numbered 3, after V lost 1 base and J lost 0 bases. The CDR3 here is CASSLWGTGGSYEQYF. CDR3 in DNA: TGCGCCAGCAGCTTGTGGGGGACAGGGGGCTCCTACGAGCAGTACTTC.

The J gene is TRBJ2-1, the V gene TRBV7-2; TRBD1 might be the D (6 bases). CDR1 SGHTA and CDR2 FQGNSA come from the germline V gene. This CDR3 has 13 amino acids. Trimming pared 5 bases from V and 4 bases from J, leaving 9 bases between. CDR3 region: CASSPDRYNEQFF. The CDR3 region has the DNA TGTGCCAGCAGCCCCGACAGGTACAATGAGCAGTTCTTC.

The CDR3 loop reads CSASGGWITEAFF. The CDR3 DNA follows: TGCAGTGCTAGTGGGGGGTGGATAACTGAAGCTTTCTTT. This chain connects TRBV20-1 to TRBJ1-1; perhaps TRBD1 as D (5 bases). The CDR3 is 13 residues long. In germline, CDR1 is DFQATT, CDR2 SNEGSKA (reference sequence). V lost 3 bases and J lost 5, with 13 bases in between.

V is TRBV12-3 or TRBV12-4 and J is TRBJ1-4, with no clear D. The ends were cut back, 3 bases at V and 8 bases at J, with 10 bases in the middle. There are 13 residues in the CDR3. This CDR3 reads CASSFVDREKLFF. The CDR3 DNA sequence: TGTGCCAGCAGTTTTGTGGACCGCGAAAAACTGTTTTTT.

There are a few counts of this clone. The chain links TRBV7-8 to TRBJ2-5; D remains unclear. Germline CDR1 and CDR2: SGHVS and FQNEAQ. Between the trimmed V and J ends, which lost 2 bases and 2 bases, there was a span of 12 bases. The CDR3 consists of 15 residues. CDR3 loop: CASSLRFRYQETQYF. CDR3 DNA: TGTGCCAGCAGCTTAAGGTTTAGGTATCAAGAGACCCAGTACTTC.

The CDR3 protein is CATSDPRVSREQFF. For the CDR3, the DNA is TGTGCCACCAGTGATCCCAGGGTTTCACGGGAGCAGTTCTTC. This chain joins TRBV24-1 and TRBJ2-1; D may be TRBD1 (5 bases). V lost 3 bases and J lost 10, with 15 bases in between. Germline loops: CDR1 KGHDR, CDR2 SFDVKD. There are 14 residues in the CDR3.

Comments on this clone: Other DNA sequences from this sample encode an identical CDR3 as well. The chain recombines TRBV6-5 with TRBJ1-2; weak D call: TRBD1 (6 bases). Germline lookup yields CDR1 MNHEY and CDR2 SVGAGI. V shed 8 bases and J shed 1 base, with 8 bases lying between them. The CDR3 consists of 12 residues. CDR3 sequence (DNA): TGTGCCAGCCGACAGGTTAACTATGGCTACACCTTC. Amino acid sequence: CASRQVNYGYTF.

The CDR3 sequence is CASSQRLAPYEQYF. In nucleotides, the CDR3 is TGTGCCAGCAGCCAAAGACTAGCGCCCTACGAGCAGTACTTC. The chain combines TRBV3-1 (or the pseudogene TRBV3-2) with TRBJ2-7; TRBD2 agrees at 8 bases. V shed 2 bases and J 2 bases; nucleotides not matched to a gene: 2. CDR1 LGHDT and CDR2 YNNKEL come from the germline V gene (reference sequence). This CDR3 has 14 residues.

V and J are TRBV28 and TRBJ1-1; tentative D call: TRBD1 (5 bases). Trimming shortened V by 7 bases and J by 4 bases, and 16 bases separated the two germline ends. The germline V gene has CDR1 MDHEN and CDR2 SYDVKM. This CDR3 comprises 14 residues. CDR3 in DNA: TGTGCCAGCACCTCTTGGGGGGTAGGCACTGAAGCTTTCTTT. Its translation: CASTSWGVGTEAFF. Full variable domain (missing parts from reference TRBV28 and TRBJ1-1): DVKVTQSSRYLVKRTGEKVFLECVQDMDHENMFWYRQDPGLGLRLIYFSYDVKMKEKGDIPEGYSVSREKKERFSLILESASTNQTSMYLCASTSWGVGTEAFFGQGTRLTVV.

This chain uses TRBV19 with TRBJ2-3, with 7 bases fitting TRBD1. The CDR3 consists of 14 residues. J was trimmed by 2 bases and V by 7 bases; bases with no gene match: 6. Per germline, CDR1 LNHDA and CDR2 SQIVND (reference sequence). The CDR3 nucleotides read TGTGCCAGTACACATACAGGGGTCACAGATACGCAGTATTTT. It encodes CASTHTGVTDTQYF.

This clone was found a few times. The chain joins TRBV6-5 to TRBJ1-1; D uncertain. The length of the CDR3 is 16 residues. Germline CDR1 reads MNHEY; CDR2 reads SVGAGI. Trimming left V 4 bases short and J 0 bases short, with 15 bases between. Here the CDR3 DNA reads TGTGCCAGCAGTTCACCGAGACGATCAATGAACACTGAAGCTTTCTTT. Protein product: CASSSPRRSMNTEAFF.

Concerning this clone: An end of the junction differs from the germline gene, which may be a read error. The chain joins TRBV24-1 to TRBJ2-1, with 12 nucleotides matching TRBD2. The germline V gene encodes CDR1 KGHDR and CDR2 SFDVKD. CDR3 length: 17 amino acids. The CDR3 nucleotides are TGTGCCACCAGTAATTTGGCTAGCGGGGGGGCATACAATGAGCAGTTCTTC. Translation: CATSNLASGGAYNEQFF.

The rearrangement joins TRBV5-1 to TRBJ2-1, with a tentative D call TRBD1 (5 bases). This CDR3 is 13 amino acids long. Trimming pared 4 bases from V and 4 bases from J, leaving 9 bases between. Germline CDR1 is SGHRS and CDR2 is YFSETQ. DNA for the CDR3: TGCGCCAGCAGCCCTCAGGGTTACAATGAGCAGTTCTTC. It translates to CASSPQGYNEQFF.

This rearrangement joins TRBV11-2 to TRBJ2-5; TRBD2 might be the D (5 bases). CDR3 length: 14 residues. In germline, CDR1 is SGHAT, CDR2 FQNNGV. V lost 5 bases and J 1 base, leaving 11 bases between the germline ends. CDR3 residues: CASSRSRGQETQYF. The CDR3 nucleotides are TGTGCCAGCAGCAGGTCCCGGGGCCAAGAGACCCAGTACTTC.

The chain uses TRBV3-1 (or the pseudogene TRBV3-2) and TRBJ1-1; D unclear. In germline, CDR1 is LGHDT, CDR2 YNNKEL (reference sequence). This CDR3 region has 12 residues. Trimming pared 6 bases from V and 5 bases from J, leaving 10 bases between. The DNA of the CDR3 is TGTGCCAGCAGACACCCGGGGACTGAAGCTTTCTTT. It codes for CASRHPGTEAFF.

The chain couples TRBV16 to TRBJ1-4; possibly TRBD1 for D (5 bases). The CDR3 consists of 16 residues. Germline V gene lookup returns CDR1 KGHSY and CDR2 FQNENV. V lost 4 bases, J lost 0 bases, and 12 bases lay in between. CDR3 amino acids: CASSPQAPATNEKLFF. For the CDR3, the DNA is TGTGCCAGCAGCCCACAGGCCCCAGCAACTAATGAAAAACTGTTTTTT.

This chain joins TRBV19 and TRBJ1-1, with no clear D. There are 17 residues in the CDR3. From germline, CDR1 is LNHDA and CDR2 SQIVND (reference sequence). With 5 bases removed from V and 12 bases from J, the gap between germline ends came to 31 bases. The CDR3 DNA is TGTGCCAGTAGTTCGTCTATGGCGGACCGGCACGGAGGGATGTCTTTCTTT. Residues: CASSSSMADRHGGMSFF.

This clone appeared once. The gene calls are TRBV28 and TRBJ1-4, with 7 bases fitting TRBD1. The trim removed 6 bases at V and 5 bases at J, leaving 9 bases unmatched. This CDR3 comprises 15 residues. The V gene's germline CDR1 is MDHEN and CDR2 SYDVKM. As DNA, the CDR3 is TGTGCCAGCAGGGGCTGGACAGGCAGGAATGAAAAACTGTTTTTT. Protein: CASRGWTGRNEKLFF.

J is TRBJ1-5 and V is TRBV2; D is uncertain. The V gene lost 6 bases and the J gene lost 6 bases, with 9 bases spanning the gap. CDR3 length: 12 residues. Germline V CDR1 and CDR2: SNHLY, FYNNEI. The CDR3 here is CASSGLIQPQHF. The CDR3 bases are TGTGCCAGCAGCGGGCTTATTCAGCCCCAGCATTTT.

The rearrangement uses TRBV4-1 and TRBJ1-2; TRBD1 might be the D (6 bases). CDR1 MGHRA and CDR2 YSYEKL come from the germline V gene. V was trimmed by 4 bases and J by 8 bases, leaving 29 bases between them. The CDR3 length is 18 residues. The DNA for the CDR3 is TGCGCCAGCAGCCGAGCCCCCGAAACAGGGACCCAAGGTGGCGGCTACACCTTC. Translation gives CASSRAPETGTQGGGYTF.